Sequencing of this TCR beta chain was carried out in a study of CD8 T cells in ankylosing spondylitis. Via MiXCR, TCRdb re-called the 5' RACE reads, giving one row per CDR3 protein. Found here are approximately 220,000 distinct CDR3 sequences, 20% to 30% of them singletons; the top ten hold around 6.3%. V lost 3 bases, J lost 8 bases, and 6 bases stayed unmatched. The CDR3 length is 16 residues. The germline gives CDR1 KGHDR, CDR2 SFDVKD. The sample holds many counts of this clonotype. Its antigen is undetermined. Study-level results: Reactive arthritis synovial fluid and blood were previously reported to contain some motif variants. Reportedly, disease-linked clones are significantly enriched in ankylosing spondylitis patients' matched synovial fluid. There was a TCR beta motif, made of eight highly homologous variants, that appeared characteristic of ankylosing spondylitis blood.

This chain joins TRBV24-1 and TRBJ2-1; 13 positions match TRBD2. The sample consisted of blood, either unsorted or a sorted T cell fraction (not recorded which). The clonotype originates from a male donor with ankylosing spondylitis or in good health (not recorded which). The CDR3 bases are TGTGCCACCAGTGATCCTGGACTAGCGGGAGTCGATGAGCAGTTCTTC. The encoded protein is CATSDPGLAGVDEQFF.